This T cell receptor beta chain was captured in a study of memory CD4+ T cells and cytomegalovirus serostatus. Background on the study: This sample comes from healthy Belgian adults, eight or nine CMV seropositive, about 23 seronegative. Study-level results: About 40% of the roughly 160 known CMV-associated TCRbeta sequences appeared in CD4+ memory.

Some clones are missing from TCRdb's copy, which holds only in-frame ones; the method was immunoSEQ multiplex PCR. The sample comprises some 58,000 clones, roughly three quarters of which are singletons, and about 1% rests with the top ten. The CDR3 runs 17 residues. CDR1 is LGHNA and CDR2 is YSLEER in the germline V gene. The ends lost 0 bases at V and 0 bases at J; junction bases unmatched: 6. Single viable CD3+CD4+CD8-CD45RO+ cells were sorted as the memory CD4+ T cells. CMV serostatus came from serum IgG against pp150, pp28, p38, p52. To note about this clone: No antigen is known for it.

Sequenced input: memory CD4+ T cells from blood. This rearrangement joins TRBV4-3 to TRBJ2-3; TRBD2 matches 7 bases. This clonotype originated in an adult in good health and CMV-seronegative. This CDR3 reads CASSQDRRAGSTDTQYF. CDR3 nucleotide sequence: TGCGCCAGCAGCCAAGATCGCAGAGCGGGAAGCACAGATACGCAGTATTTT.